The 20 T cell receptor beta chains presented below share a single source sample, sequenced in a study of cytomegalovirus exposure and HLA in healthy donors. It was with 60 Vbeta and 13 Jbeta primers that the PCR ran. Measured with immunoSEQ multiplex PCR; TCRdb has only the in-frame clones, and not every one. The sample has about 150,000 clones, 77% seen once; the top ten hold 3% to 5%. Material for sequencing was PBMCs. The source is a male donor in good health and CMV-seronegative.

The chain links TRBV5-4 to TRBJ2-3; TRBD2 matches at 9 bases. This CDR3 has 15 residues. In germline, CDR1 is SGHNT, CDR2 YYREEE (reference sequence). V shed 0 bases and J 6 bases; nucleotides not matched to a gene: 5. The DNA for the CDR3 is TGTGCCAGCAGCTTGGATAGCGGGGGCGGGGATACGCAGTATTTT. Its protein product is CASSLDSGGGDTQYF.

The chain is built from TRBV9 and TRBJ1-2, with TRBD1 as a possible D gene (6 bases). This CDR3 region has 16 residues. Trimming cost V 0 bases and J 8 bases, with 20 bases left between them. Per the germline V gene, CDR1 is SGDLS and CDR2 is YYNGEE. This CDR3 reads CASSVENTGSFWGYTF. The DNA for the CDR3 is TGTGCCAGCAGCGTAGAAAACACAGGGTCATTTTGGGGCTACACCTTC.

This clone was seen a few times. The chain couples TRBV7-8 to TRBJ1-3; 7 positions match TRBD1. After removal of 11 bases from V and 2 bases from J, the junction contained 9 bases not matched to a gene. In germline, CDR1 is SGHVS, CDR2 FQNEAQ. The CDR3 runs 14 residues. The CDR3 sequence: CAVARGTPGNTIYF. For the CDR3, the DNA is TGTGCCGTTGCCAGGGGGACCCCTGGAAACACCATATATTTT. The full variable domain, in which reference TRBV7-8 and TRBJ1-3 provide the parts outside the CDR3, is GAGVSQSPRYKVAKRGQDVALRCDPISGHVSLFWYQQALGQGPEFLTYFQNEAQLDKSGLPSDRFFAERPEGSVSTLKIQRTQQEDSAVYLCAVARGTPGNTIYFGEGSWLTVV.

The V and J genes are TRBV18 and TRBJ2-7; 9 bases agree with TRBD2. CDR1 and CDR2 (germline): KGHSH, LQKENI. This CDR3 is built from 16 residues. V was clipped by 0 bases and J by 4 bases; unmatched bases: 7. The CDR3 DNA reads as TGTGCCAGCTCACCACCGGGCATAGCGGGAGAATACGAGCAGTACTTC. This gives the protein CASSPPGIAGEYEQYF.

This sequence joins TRBV4-2 and TRBJ1-1; D is perhaps TRBD1 (5 bases). The V gene's germline CDR1 is LGHNA and CDR2 YNFKEQ. The CDR3 sequence is 17 residues long. The V gene lost 0 bases and the J gene lost 4 bases, with 18 bases spanning the gap. Written as DNA, the CDR3 is TGTGCCAGCAGCCAAGAGGGGAAGGGGAATCCGGGCACTGAAGCTTTCTTT. This gives the protein CASSQEGKGNPGTEAFF.

This clone came up a few times. At one end, the junction sequence differs from germline, possibly due to a read error. The chain couples TRBV6-1 to TRBJ2-4; no firm D call. The CDR3 consists of 13 residues. Germline values: CDR1 MNHNS, CDR2 SASEGT. Written as DNA, the CDR3 is TGTGCCAGCCTGAAGCCAAATGAAAACAGTCAGTACTTC. It yields the protein CASLKPNENSQYF.

The rearrangement uses TRBV27 and TRBJ2-1, with D unclear. Germline assignment: CDR1 MNHEY and CDR2 SMNVEV (reference sequence). V dropped 2 bases and J dropped 3 bases, with 11 bases sitting between them. CDR3 length: 15 residues. The CDR3 reads CASSLKYPFYNEQFF. DNA of the CDR3: TGTGCCAGCAGTTTAAAATATCCCTTCTACAATGAGCAGTTCTTC.

This clone showed up just a few times. The chain has TRBV5-1 and TRBJ1-2, with 7 positions matching TRBD1. The V segment lost 4 bases and the J segment 4 bases; nucleotides outside the gene matches: 4. CDR1 and CDR2 from the germline V gene are SGHRS and YFSETQ. This CDR3 is 13 amino acids long. The CDR3 region is CASSLGQLYGYTF. In DNA, the CDR3 is TGCGCCAGCAGCCTGGGACAGCTCTATGGCTACACCTTC.

This chain links TRBV9 with TRBJ2-3; TRBD1 agrees at 7 bases. Germline CDR1 and CDR2: SGDLS and YYNGEE. The CDR3 extends over 15 amino acids. Trimming cost V 4 bases and J 0 bases; bases outside gene matches: 5. The CDR3 protein is CASSLQGPSTDTQYF. Written as DNA, the CDR3 is TGTGCCAGCAGCTTACAGGGGCCGAGCACAGATACGCAGTATTTT. Using reference TRBV9 and TRBJ2-3 for the parts outside the CDR3, the full variable domain is DSGVTQTPKHLITATGQRVTLRCSPRSGDLSVYWYQQSLDQGLQFLIQYYNGEERAKGNILERFSAQQFPDLHSELNLSSLELGDSALYFCASSLQGPSTDTQYFGPGTRLTVL.

The chain carries TRBV14 and TRBJ2-2; a weak D match, TRBD1 (6 bases). This CDR3 is 16 amino acids long. Germline lookup yields CDR1 SGHDN and CDR2 FVKESK. The V and J ends lost 1 base and 4 bases respectively, with 13 bases between them. The chain's CDR3 is CASSQGWGRGTGELFF. In DNA, the CDR3 is TGTGCCAGCAGCCAAGGATGGGGCAGGGGCACCGGGGAGCTGTTTTTT.

This clone was detected only a few times. The rearrangement links TRBV6-1 to TRBJ2-6; the D gene is possibly TRBD2 (5 bases). The CDR3 has 15 amino acids. Germline CDR1 reads MNHNS; CDR2 reads SASEGT. Trimming shortened V by 1 base and J by 2 bases, and 6 bases separated the two germline ends. The CDR3 DNA reads TGTGCCAGCAGTGAAGGGGAGACTGGGGCCAACGTCCTGACTTTC. Translating gives CASSEGETGANVLTF.

The gene calls are TRBV19 and TRBJ1-6, with 7 bases identical to TRBD1. CDR1 is LNHDA, CDR2 SQIVND, per germline (reference sequence). The V and J ends lost 7 bases and 4 bases, in that order; junction bases with no gene match: 4. CDR3 size: 14 residues. CDR3 protein: CASTPGQYNSPLHF. The CDR3 nucleotides read TGTGCCAGTACCCCGGGACAGTATAATTCACCCCTCCACTTT.

V and J are TRBV6-6 and TRBJ1-2, with 9 nucleotides matching TRBD1. The CDR3 length is 13 residues. The germline V gene has CDR1 MNHNY and CDR2 SVGAGI (reference sequence). Trimming cost V 5 bases and J 6 bases; bases outside gene matches: 4. The CDR3 DNA reads as TGTGCCAGCAGTAATACAGGGGGCGATGGCTACACCTTC. This sequence encodes CASSNTGGDGYTF.

The V call is TRBV9, the J call TRBJ2-5, with 13 bases matching TRBD2. Trimming removed 4 bases from V and 4 bases from J; junction bases left unmatched: 4. The CDR3 runs to 15 residues. From germline, CDR1 is SGDLS and CDR2 YYNGEE. Written as DNA, the CDR3 is TGTGCCAGCAGCATTCGGACTAGCGGGAGAGAGACCCAGTACTTC. Its translation is CASSIRTSGRETQYF.

The rearrangement uses TRBV20-1 and TRBJ2-1; the D gene is possibly TRBD2 (6 bases). The ends were cut back, 3 bases at V and 14 bases at J, with 14 bases in the middle. The germline CDR1 and CDR2 sequences are DFQATT and SNEGSKA (reference sequence). CDR3 length: 11 amino acids. Written as DNA, the CDR3 is TGCAGTGCTAGTAGCGGTTACGGGGAGTTCTTC. Protein sequence: CSASSGYGEFF.

The chain links TRBV11-2 to TRBJ1-4; no firm D call. Germline CDR1 reads SGHAT; CDR2 reads FQNNGV. The V and J ends lost 5 bases and 1 base respectively, with 8 bases between them. The CDR3 spans 14 residues. The CDR3 bases are TGTGCCAGCAGCGAGGGTATAACTAATGAAAAACTGTTTTTT. As protein: CASSEGITNEKLFF.

The chain carries TRBV18 and TRBJ2-7; 9 bases agree with TRBD1. Germline loops: CDR1 KGHSH, CDR2 LQKENI. This CDR3 is built from 15 residues. The V segment lost 7 bases and the J segment 10 bases; nucleotides outside the gene matches: 17. The CDR3 here is CASLSGTGRDEVQYF. In DNA, the CDR3 is TGTGCCAGCTTATCCGGGACAGGGCGCGATGAGGTACAGTACTTC.

V and J are TRBV27 and TRBJ2-2; TRBD2 aligns across 9 bases. V dropped 5 bases and J dropped 3; count of bases not matched to a gene: 10. CDR1 MNHEY and CDR2 SMNVEV come from the germline V gene (reference sequence). The CDR3 sequence is 17 residues long. The CDR3 DNA is TGTGCCAGCAGTCTCGGGGCTAGCGGGACCTACACCGGGGAGCTGTTTTTT. Its protein is CASSLGASGTYTGELFF.

This chain joins TRBV6-6 and TRBJ2-3; D is undetermined. CDR3 length equals 13 residues. V lost 2 bases, J lost 2 bases, and 5 bases lay in between. Per the germline V gene, CDR1 is MNHNY and CDR2 is SVGAGI (reference sequence). The CDR3 loop is CASSYGNTDTQYF. The CDR3 DNA follows: TGTGCCAGCAGTTACGGCAACACAGATACGCAGTATTTT.

CDR3 protein: CASSLDSYGYTF. The DNA of the CDR3 is TGTGCCAGCAGCCTAGACAGCTATGGCTACACCTTC. The chain carries TRBV7-9 and TRBJ1-2; possibly TRBD1 for D (5 bases). The CDR3 sequence is 12 residues long. V shed 5 bases and J shed 4 bases, with 8 bases lying between them. The germline V gene has CDR1 SEHNR and CDR2 FQNEAQ (reference sequence).